This T cell receptor (beta chain) originates from a study of blood T cell repertoires in COVID-19. Whole-study context: COVID-19 samples, acute and convalescent, were from the United States, Italy and Spain. PBMCs, B-cell-depleted T cells, or T cells provided the cDNA or gDNA that made up the material.

Authors' methods: Reference gene primer amplification in the assay estimated nucleated cell counts. This table comes from immunoSEQ multiplex PCR, and its TCRdb copy is limited to in-frame clones, with some not included. The V and J calls and clone size come from that table; D and trimming were worked out from the DNA. The sample contains approximately 170,000 clones, 86% of which appear only once. Sequenced sample: peripheral blood. The source of this sequence is a woman of 80 years or more in a cohort sampled during active or convalescent COVID-19.

The CDR3 DNA is TGTGCCAGTAGTGGTCGACTAGCGGGGGACACAGATACGCAGTATTTT. Amino acid sequence: CASSGRLAGDTDTQYF. V gene TRBV19 combines with J gene TRBJ2-3, with 12 bases lining up with TRBD2. CDR1 LNHDA and CDR2 SQIVND come from the germline V gene (reference sequence). This CDR3 contains 16 residues. V trimming: 5 bases; J trimming: 2 bases; junction bases outside the gene matches: 5. Variable domain in full (rest from reference TRBV19 and TRBJ2-3): DGGITQSPKYLFRKEGQNVTLSCEQNLNHDAMYWYRQDPGQGLRLIYYSQIVNDFQKGDIAEGYSVSREKKESFPLTVTSAQKNPTAFYLCASSGRLAGDTDTQYFGPGTRLTVL.